What follows are 5 T cell receptor beta chains derived from one specimen sequenced in a study of blood T cells in healthy people across ages. Alongside a J-beta primer mix, a sample-barcoded 5' primer served in a second PCR lasting 7 to 11 cycles. TCRdb recomputed calls from the 5' RACE reads with MiXCR, one row per CDR3 protein. Of 1.5 million to 2 million distinct CDR3 sequences detected, roughly 27% appear once; the ten largest clones hold over 7%. The material sequenced was blood. The receptor set was obtained from a woman under 40 in good health.

The chain employs TRBV7-2 and TRBJ2-1; 8 bases align to TRBD2. Germline loops: CDR1 SGHTA, CDR2 FQGNSA. V shed 8 bases, J shed 6 bases, and the junction held 12 bases outside the gene matches. This CDR3 has 15 residues. This CDR3 is CASGASGRTLNEQFF. For the CDR3, the DNA is TGTGCCAGCGGGGCTAGCGGGCGAACCCTCAATGAGCAGTTCTTC.

This clonotype was seen many times. This rearrangement joins TRBV11-2 to TRBJ2-7; 8 nucleotides align to TRBD2. The CDR3 runs 15 residues. Unmatched junction bases numbered 8, after V lost 5 bases and J lost 2 bases. Germline V lookup: CDR1 SGHAT, CDR2 FQNNGV. Here the CDR3 DNA reads TGTGCCAGCAGCCCGGGGTCTAGCGGGCCCTACGAGCAGTACTTC. It translates to CASSPGSSGPYEQYF.

This clonotype appeared a few times. A junction end diverges from the germline sequence, so it may reflect a read error. The chain employs TRBV13 and TRBJ2-1; D gene uncertain. Germline CDR1 PRHDT, CDR2 FYEKMQ (reference sequence). The CDR3 sequence is 14 residues long. CDR3 nucleotide sequence: TGTGCCGGCAGCCCGCCGAGCTCCTACAATGAGCAGTTCTTC. It encodes CAGSPPSSYNEQFF. Variable domain in full (rest from reference TRBV13 and TRBJ2-1): AAGVIQSPRHLIKEKRETATLKCYPIPRHDTVYWYQQGPGQDPQFLISFYEKMQSDKGSIPDRFSAQQFSDYHSELNMSSLELGDSALYFCAGSPPSSYNEQFFGPGTRLTVL.

As for this clonotype: The junction and the germline gene differ at one end; a read error may be behind it. J is TRBJ1-3 and V is TRBV7-2, with D perhaps TRBD1 (6 bases). This CDR3 is built from 18 residues. Germline V gene data show CDR1 as SGHTA and CDR2 as FQGNSA. Here the CDR3 reads CASSLAGAGAFSGDTIYF. The CDR3 coding sequence is TGTGCCAGCAGCTTAGCGGGGGCAGGGGCTTTCTCTGGAGACACCATATATTTT.

This clonotype was counted a few times. CDR3 sequence: CASAGGEGNEQFF. CDR3 nucleotides: TGCGCCAGCGCAGGGGGGGAAGGAAATGAGCAGTTCTTC. The chain is built from TRBV10-1 and TRBJ2-1; either TRBD1 or TRBD2 may fit D (7 bases each). Deletions cut 8 bases from V and 7 bases from J, with 15 bases between. The CDR3 is 13 amino acids. Germline CDR1 and CDR2: WNHNN and SYGVQD (reference sequence).